A single sample is the source of the 20 T cell receptor beta chains below, sequenced in a study of shared clonotypes between healthy human individuals (dated by TCRdb to the early 2020s). The library was produced with the immunoSEQ multiplex PCR assay. TCRdb limited this immuneACCESS table to in-frame rearrangements with V and J called. A share of clones is missing; checked studies link under half to unresolved V genes, and the rest is unexplained. Recorded for this sample are about 600,000 clones; more than 95% of them occurred a single time. The ten top clones hold around 0.06% of the sample. The sequencing sample was made of naive CD4+ T cells sorted from blood. This specimen's cell subset or site label, interpreted: CD45RA+ positively selected. These receptors were taken from a young woman in good health.

The chain uses TRBV5-1 and TRBJ2-7, with 8 bases that match TRBD2. Looked up from germline, CDR1 is SGHRS and CDR2 is YFSETQ. Unmatched junction bases numbered 8, after V lost 1 base and J lost 2 bases. The CDR3 is made up of 16 amino acids. Here the CDR3 DNA reads TGCGCCAGCAGCTTGTTAGGCGGGAGGACCACCTACGAGCAGTACTTC. This translates into CASSLLGGRTTYEQYF.

The chain couples TRBV7-2 to TRBJ2-7, with a possible D match to TRBD1 (6 bases). The CDR3 covers 14 residues. With 4 bases removed from V and 5 bases from J, the gap between germline ends came to 15 bases. Germline lookup yields CDR1 SGHTA and CDR2 FQGNSA. The CDR3 spells CASSSGLQGHEQYF. In DNA, the CDR3 is TGTGCCAGCAGCTCTGGGCTACAGGGCCACGAGCAGTACTTC.

The V and J genes are TRBV6-5 and TRBJ1-1; TRBD1 is a possible D gene (6 bases). The CDR3 consists of 15 residues. V was shortened by 7 bases and J by 2 bases, with 17 bases between the two germline ends. Germline values: CDR1 MNHEY, CDR2 SVGAGI. Here the CDR3 reads CASIGSRGQNTEAFF. CDR3 bases: TGTGCCAGCATCGGAAGTAGGGGACAAAACACTGAAGCTTTCTTT.

The J gene is TRBJ2-3, the V gene TRBV19; 8 nucleotides line up with TRBD1. This CDR3 spans 13 amino acids. Trimming at V came to 7 bases and at J to 4 bases, leaving 4 bases not matched to a gene. In germline, CDR1 is LNHDA, CDR2 SQIVND (reference sequence). CDR3 nucleotide sequence: TGTGCCAGTATCCAGACAGGGGCAGATACGCAGTATTTT. Protein: CASIQTGADTQYF. The whole variable domain, remainder taken from reference TRBV19 and TRBJ2-3, is DGGITQSPKYLFRKEGQNVTLSCEQNLNHDAMYWYRQDPGQGLRLIYYSQIVNDFQKGDIAEGYSVSREKKESFPLTVTSAQKNPTAFYLCASIQTGADTQYFGPGTRLTVL.

The chain couples TRBV4-1 to TRBJ2-3; possibly TRBD2 for D (6 bases). Germline V gives CDR1 MGHRA, CDR2 YSYEKL. The V gene lost 1 base and the J gene lost 2 bases, with 16 bases spanning the gap. The CDR3 loop spans 17 amino acids. The CDR3 DNA reads as TGCGCCAGCAGCCAAGTCGCGGCGGGAAGTCTCACAGATACGCAGTATTTT. It codes for CASSQVAAGSLTDTQYF.

This chain joins TRBV5-4 and TRBJ2-1; 9 positions match TRBD1. This CDR3 comprises 14 residues. Germline loops: CDR1 SGHNT, CDR2 YYREEE (reference sequence). V lost 4 bases, J lost 6 bases, and 5 bases stayed unmatched. CDR3 nucleotide sequence: TGTGCCAGCAGCCCTGAGGACAGGGGCAATGAGCAGTTCTTC. Protein product: CASSPEDRGNEQFF.

The chain has TRBV7-8 and TRBJ2-7, with TRBD2 matching over 9 bases. There are 19 residues in the CDR3. Trimming removed 5 bases from V and 5 bases from J; junction bases left unmatched: 22. Looked up from germline, CDR1 is SGHVS and CDR2 is FQNEAQ. This CDR3 is CASSREKGTFRLAGHEQYF. The CDR3 coding sequence is TGTGCCAGCAGCCGCGAAAAAGGGACGTTTCGGCTAGCGGGACACGAGCAGTACTTC.

The sample holds one count of this clone. This sequence joins TRBV19 and TRBJ2-6, with unresolved D. The CDR3 is 17 residues long. Germline CDR1 reads LNHDA; CDR2 reads SQIVND (reference sequence). The V and J ends lost 0 bases and 2 bases respectively, with 11 bases between them. CDR3 DNA: TGTGCCAGTAGTATAGATCACCGTGTTGCTGGGGCCAACGTCCTGACTTTC. Translation gives CASSIDHRVAGANVLTF.

V usage is TRBV18 and J usage is TRBJ2-7; tentative D call: TRBD2 (5 bases). V dropped 6 bases and J dropped 2 bases, with 20 bases sitting between them. The CDR3 extends over 16 amino acids. Germline CDR1 reads KGHSH; CDR2 reads LQKENI. The CDR3 nucleotides read TGTGCCAGCTCCCGAACATCCGGGGTTCAGGCCTACGAGCAGTACTTC. It codes for CASSRTSGVQAYEQYF.

The chain employs TRBV4-1 and TRBJ2-4, with TRBD2 matching over 9 bases. CDR3 length equals 15 residues. The germline V gene has CDR1 MGHRA and CDR2 YSYEKL. Germline trimming cut 4 bases from V and 8 bases from J; bases unmatched to any gene: 9. CDR3: CASSLGSGSLHIQYF. The CDR3 DNA reads TGCGCCAGCAGCCTTGGTAGCGGGAGTCTTCACATTCAGTACTTC.

This sequence joins TRBV7-2 and TRBJ2-1, with D maybe TRBD2 (5 bases). Germline V lookup: CDR1 SGHTA, CDR2 FQGNSA. The CDR3 totals 15 residues. V lost 1 base to trimming and J lost 0 bases, with 7 bases between them. The CDR3 DNA reads TGTGCCAGCAGCTTAGGGGAGCGCTCCTACAATGAGCAGTTCTTC. Its protein is CASSLGERSYNEQFF.

The CDR3 reads CASSLDQAEQPQHF. In DNA form, the CDR3 reads TGTGCCAGCAGTCTCGACCAGGCTGAACAGCCCCAGCATTTT. V is TRBV28 and J is TRBJ1-5; D gene ambiguous. V shed 5 bases and J shed 7 bases, with 15 bases lying between them. This CDR3 region has 14 residues. CDR1 is MDHEN and CDR2 is SYDVKM in the germline V gene.

The J gene is TRBJ2-1, the V gene TRBV15, with D uncertain. The CDR3 is 16 amino acids. Trimming took 4 bases from V and 1 from J, leaving 14 bases between them. Germline CDR1 reads LNHNV; CDR2 reads YYDKDF (reference sequence). CDR3 loop: CATSKSPQGSYNEQFF. The CDR3, as DNA: TGTGCCACCAGCAAATCCCCCCAAGGGTCCTACAATGAGCAGTTCTTC.

The chain joins TRBV15 to TRBJ1-6; D unclear. Looked up from germline, CDR1 is LNHNV and CDR2 is YYDKDF (reference sequence). This CDR3 region has 14 residues. Trimming took 1 base from V and 8 from J, leaving 9 bases between them. Written as DNA, the CDR3 is TGTGCCACCAGCAGAGGAAACAGTTATTCACCCCTCCACTTT. Protein sequence: CATSRGNSYSPLHF.

In regard to this clone: The same CDR3 arises from other DNA sequences in this sample as well. The genes are TRBV27 and TRBJ2-1; D ambiguous. Germline V gene lookup returns CDR1 MNHEY and CDR2 SMNVEV (reference sequence). The V end lost 11 bases, the J end lost 6 bases, and 14 bases lay between the germline ends. This CDR3 spans 12 amino acids. The CDR3: CAVRGRLNEQFF. CDR3 DNA: TGTGCCGTCAGAGGACGCCTCAATGAGCAGTTCTTC.

The V call is TRBV10-2, the J call TRBJ1-3, with 8 bases identical to TRBD1. The V gene end was trimmed by 10 bases and the J gene end by 2 bases; junction bases not matched to a gene: 13. The length of the CDR3 is 16 residues. CDR1 WSHSY and CDR2 SAAADI come from the germline V gene. The CDR3 protein is CAIPQRTGPPGNTIYF. CDR3 nucleotide sequence: TGCGCCATCCCGCAGAGGACAGGGCCCCCTGGAAACACCATATATTTT.

Remarks on this clone: Other DNA variants within this sample encode the same CDR3. The CDR3 spells CASSLDRVSGYTF. The CDR3 bases are TGTGCCAGCAGCCTGGACAGGGTCAGTGGCTACACCTTC. The rearrangement uses TRBV28 and TRBJ1-2; 8 bases line up with TRBD1. The V and J ends lost 6 bases and 7 bases, in that order; junction bases with no gene match: 7. The CDR3 totals 13 residues. The germline V gene encodes CDR1 MDHEN and CDR2 SYDVKM.

This chain links TRBV28 with TRBJ2-7; 10 positions agree with TRBD1. J lost 3 bases, V lost 4 bases, and 6 bases had no gene match. From germline, CDR1 is MDHEN and CDR2 SYDVKM. The CDR3 is 15 residues long. In DNA form, the CDR3 reads TGTGCCAGCAGTTCCCCGGGACAGGGGCACTACGAGCAGTACTTC. Amino acids: CASSSPGQGHYEQYF.

This chain links TRBV30 with TRBJ2-6; D gene ambiguous. This CDR3 is built from 17 residues. V lost 3 bases to trimming and J lost 0 bases, with 15 bases between them. The V gene's germline CDR1 is GTSNPN and CDR2 SVGIG (reference sequence). The CDR3 coding sequence is TGTGCCTGGAGGTCCATGGCAGCTACCTCTGGGGCCAACGTCCTGACTTTC. Translation gives CAWRSMAATSGANVLTF. The whole variable domain, filled in from reference TRBV30 and TRBJ2-6, reads SQTIHQWPATLVQPVGSPLSLECTVEGTSNPNLYWYRQAAGRGLQLLFYSVGIGQISSEVPQNLSASRPQDRQFILSSKKLLLSDSGFYLCAWRSMAATSGANVLTFGAGSRLTVL.

Note on this clone: Other DNA sequences in this sample translate to the same CDR3. The chain has TRBV5-1 and TRBJ2-6; D is unclear. V was pared by 1 base and J by 0 bases, with 2 bases between. CDR1 SGHRS and CDR2 YFSETQ come from the germline V gene. The CDR3 runs to 14 residues. CDR3 loop: CASSLSSGANVLTF. The DNA of the CDR3 is TGCGCCAGCAGCTTGTCCTCTGGGGCCAACGTCCTGACTTTC.